This T cell receptor (beta chain) is from a study of tumor and adjacent non-tumor tissue in lung cancer. A modified ARM-PCR protocol with three rounds of nested PCR amplified TCRbeta. TCRdb used MiXCR to reprocess the multiplex PCR reads, holding one entry per CDR3 protein. The sample lists 65,000 to 70,000 distinct CDR3 sequences, 55% to 70% occurring once. On this clonotype itself: The junction shows a germline mismatch at one end, possibly a read error.

CDR3 length: 16 amino acids. CDR1 is PRHDT, CDR2 FYEKMQ, per germline (reference sequence). No cell sorting was done before RNA was extracted from the tissue. Sequencing used lung tumor tissue. The chain links TRBV13 to TRBJ1-6, with D possibly matching TRBD1 (6 bases). The sequence derives from a man in his fifties or sixties with non-small cell lung cancer. CDR3 region: CATSLDFRGHNSPLHF. The CDR3 DNA reads TGTGCCACCAGCTTAGACTTCAGGGGACATAATTCACCCCTCCACTTT.